The 2 T cell receptor beta chains below come from one sample, sequenced in a study of T-cell memory formation after mild COVID-19. TCRdb reprocessed the 5' RACE reads with MiXCR, giving one entry per CDR3 protein. The sample yields some 440,000 distinct CDR3 sequences, around a quarter seen once. Sequencing was performed on PBMCs or a T cell subset sorted from them (not recorded which). The receptors originated from an adult woman who had mild COVID-19 (a few samples of this study predate the infection). Cell type and time point are not known.

This clonotype was detected only a few times. The chain has TRBV4-1 and TRBJ2-1; D may be TRBD1 or TRBD2 (6 bases each). Per the germline V gene, CDR1 is MGHRA and CDR2 is YSYEKL. CDR3 length equals 14 residues. V lost 3 bases to trimming and J lost 9 bases, with 15 bases between them. The CDR3 nucleotides are TGCGCCAGCAGCCATCCAAGGGGGGTCAGTGAGCAGTTCTTC. Encoded protein: CASSHPRGVSEQFF.

This clonotype was observed a few times. V and J are TRBV7-9 and TRBJ2-2, with TRBD1 identical over 8 bases. V lost 8 bases and J lost 3; bases outside the gene matches: 8. This CDR3 has 15 amino acids. The germline V gene has CDR1 SEHNR and CDR2 FQNEAQ (reference sequence). The CDR3 protein is CASRKQGAHTGELFF. CDR3 bases: TGTGCCAGCCGCAAGCAGGGGGCGCACACCGGGGAGCTGTTTTTT.